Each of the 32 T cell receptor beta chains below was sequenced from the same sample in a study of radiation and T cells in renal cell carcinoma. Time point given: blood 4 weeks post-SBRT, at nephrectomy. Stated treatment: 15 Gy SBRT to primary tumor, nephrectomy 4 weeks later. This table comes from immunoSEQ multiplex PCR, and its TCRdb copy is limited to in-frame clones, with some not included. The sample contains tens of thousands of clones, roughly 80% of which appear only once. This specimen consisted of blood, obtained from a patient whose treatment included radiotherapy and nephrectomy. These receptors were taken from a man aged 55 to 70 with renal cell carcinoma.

In nucleotides, the CDR3 is TGTGCCACCGGGACAGGGGCCCCAACTAATGAAAAACTGTTTTTT. Protein sequence: CATGTGAPTNEKLFF. The V and J genes are TRBV19 and TRBJ1-4, with 10 bases fitting TRBD1. There are 15 residues in the CDR3. Germline lookup yields CDR1 LNHDA and CDR2 SQIVND (reference sequence). The junction had 5 bases not matched to a gene; V was cut back by 10 bases and J by 0 bases.

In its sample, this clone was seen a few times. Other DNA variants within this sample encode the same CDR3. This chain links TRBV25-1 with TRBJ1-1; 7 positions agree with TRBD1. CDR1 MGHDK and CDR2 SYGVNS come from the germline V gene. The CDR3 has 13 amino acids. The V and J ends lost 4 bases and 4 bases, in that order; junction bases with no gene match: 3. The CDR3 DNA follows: TGTGCCAGCAGTGCCCAGGGGGGCACTGAAGCTTTCTTT. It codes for CASSAQGGTEAFF.

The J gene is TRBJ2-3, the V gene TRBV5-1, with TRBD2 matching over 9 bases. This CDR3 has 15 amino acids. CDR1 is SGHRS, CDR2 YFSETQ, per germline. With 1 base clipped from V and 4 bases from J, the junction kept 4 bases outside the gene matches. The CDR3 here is CASSLTAGGSDTQYF. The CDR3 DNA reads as TGCGCCAGCAGCTTGACGGCGGGAGGGTCAGATACGCAGTATTTT.

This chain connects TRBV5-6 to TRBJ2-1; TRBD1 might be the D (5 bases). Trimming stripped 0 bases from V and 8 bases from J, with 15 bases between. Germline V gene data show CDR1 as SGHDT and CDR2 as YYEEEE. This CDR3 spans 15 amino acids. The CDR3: CASSLGQGMVDEQFF. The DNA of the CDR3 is TGTGCCAGCAGCTTGGGGCAGGGTATGGTTGATGAGCAGTTCTTC.

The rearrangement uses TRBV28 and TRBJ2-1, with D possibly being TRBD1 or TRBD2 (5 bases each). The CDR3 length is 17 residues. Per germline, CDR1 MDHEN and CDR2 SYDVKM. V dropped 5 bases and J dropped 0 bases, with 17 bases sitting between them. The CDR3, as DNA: TGTGCCAGCAGTCCCCAAGGGGACCCAAGCTCCTACAATGAGCAGTTCTTC. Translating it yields CASSPQGDPSSYNEQFF. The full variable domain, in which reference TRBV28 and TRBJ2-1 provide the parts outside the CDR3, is DVKVTQSSRYLVKRTGEKVFLECVQDMDHENMFWYRQDPGLGLRLIYFSYDVKMKEKGDIPEGYSVSREKKERFSLILESASTNQTSMYLCASSPQGDPSSYNEQFFGPGTRLTVL.

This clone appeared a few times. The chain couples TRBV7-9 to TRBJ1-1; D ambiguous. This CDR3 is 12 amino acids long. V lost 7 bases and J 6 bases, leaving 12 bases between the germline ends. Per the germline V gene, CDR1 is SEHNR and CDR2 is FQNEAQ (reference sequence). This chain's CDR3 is CASTNVRAEAFF. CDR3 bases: TGTGCCAGCACCAATGTGAGGGCTGAAGCTTTCTTT.

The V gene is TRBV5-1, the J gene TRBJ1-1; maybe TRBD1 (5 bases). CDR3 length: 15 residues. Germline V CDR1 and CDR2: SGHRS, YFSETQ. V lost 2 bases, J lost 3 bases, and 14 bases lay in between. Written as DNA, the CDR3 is TGCGCCAGCAGCTTTTGGGGGACCCGGGACACTGAAGCTTTCTTT. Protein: CASSFWGTRDTEAFF.

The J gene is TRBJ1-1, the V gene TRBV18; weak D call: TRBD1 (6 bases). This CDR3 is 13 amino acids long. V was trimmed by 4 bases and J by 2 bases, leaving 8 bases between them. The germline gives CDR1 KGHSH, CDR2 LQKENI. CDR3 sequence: CASSQQGNTEAFF. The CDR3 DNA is TGTGCCAGCTCACAACAGGGAAACACTGAAGCTTTCTTT. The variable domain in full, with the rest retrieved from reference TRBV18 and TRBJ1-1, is NAGVMQNPRHLVRRRGQEARLRCSPMKGHSHVYWYRQLPEEGLKFMVYLQKENIIDESGMPKERFSAEFPKEGPSILRIQQVVRGDSAAYFCASSQQGNTEAFFGQGTRLTVV.

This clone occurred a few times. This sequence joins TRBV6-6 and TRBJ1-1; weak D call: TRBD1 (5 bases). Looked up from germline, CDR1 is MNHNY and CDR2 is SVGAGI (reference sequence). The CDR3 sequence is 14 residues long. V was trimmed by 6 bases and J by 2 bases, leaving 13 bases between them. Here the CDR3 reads CASSPPGVNTEAFF. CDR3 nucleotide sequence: TGTGCCAGCAGCCCCCCGGGGGTCAACACTGAAGCTTTCTTT.

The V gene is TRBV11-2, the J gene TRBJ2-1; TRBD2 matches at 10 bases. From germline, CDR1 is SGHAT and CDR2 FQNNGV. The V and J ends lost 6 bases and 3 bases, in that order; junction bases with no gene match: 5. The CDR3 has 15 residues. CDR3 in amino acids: CASSSGTSDYNEQFF. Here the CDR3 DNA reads TGTGCCAGCAGTTCCGGGACTAGCGACTACAATGAGCAGTTCTTC.

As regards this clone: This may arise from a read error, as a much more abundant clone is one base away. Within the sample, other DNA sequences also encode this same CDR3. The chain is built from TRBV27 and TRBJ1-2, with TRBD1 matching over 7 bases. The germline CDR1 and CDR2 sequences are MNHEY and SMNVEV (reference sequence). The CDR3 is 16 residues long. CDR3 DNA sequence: TGTGCCAGTAGTTTAGCAGGGGGAGCCCGGGTGGGGGGCTACACCTTC. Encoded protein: CASSLAGGARVGGYTF.

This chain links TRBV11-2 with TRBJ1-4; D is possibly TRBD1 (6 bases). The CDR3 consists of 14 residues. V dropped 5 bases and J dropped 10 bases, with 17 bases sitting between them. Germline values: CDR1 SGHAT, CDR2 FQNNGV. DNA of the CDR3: TGTGCCAGCAGCCCTACATGGGGGCAGGGAAAACTGTTTTTT. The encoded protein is CASSPTWGQGKLFF.

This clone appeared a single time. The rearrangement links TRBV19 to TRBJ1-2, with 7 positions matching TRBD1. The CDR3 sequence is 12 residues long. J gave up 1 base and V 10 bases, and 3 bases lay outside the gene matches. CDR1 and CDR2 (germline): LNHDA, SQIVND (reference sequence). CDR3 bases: TGTGCCACCCAGGGGGGTAACTATGGCTACACCTTC. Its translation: CATQGGNYGYTF.

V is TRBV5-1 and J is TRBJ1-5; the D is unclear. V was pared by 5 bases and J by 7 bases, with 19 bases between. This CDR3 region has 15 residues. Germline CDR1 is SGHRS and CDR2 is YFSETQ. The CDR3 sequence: CASRPRPTAEQPQHF. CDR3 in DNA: TGCGCCAGCAGACCGAGACCTACAGCCGAACAGCCCCAGCATTTT.

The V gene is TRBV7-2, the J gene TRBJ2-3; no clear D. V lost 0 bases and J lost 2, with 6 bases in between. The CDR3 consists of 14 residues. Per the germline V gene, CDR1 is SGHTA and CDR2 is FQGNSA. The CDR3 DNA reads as TGTGCCAGCAGCTTAGCCACACTCACAGATACGCAGTATTTT. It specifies CASSLATLTDTQYF.

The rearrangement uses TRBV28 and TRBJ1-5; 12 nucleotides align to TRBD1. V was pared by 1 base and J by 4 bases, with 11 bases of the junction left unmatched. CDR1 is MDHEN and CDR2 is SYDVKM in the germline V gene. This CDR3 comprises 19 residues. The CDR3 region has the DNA TGTGCCAGCAGTTTATTGGGGACAGGGGGCGCGATGTGGAATCAGCCCCAGCATTTT. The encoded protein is CASSLLGTGGAMWNQPQHF.

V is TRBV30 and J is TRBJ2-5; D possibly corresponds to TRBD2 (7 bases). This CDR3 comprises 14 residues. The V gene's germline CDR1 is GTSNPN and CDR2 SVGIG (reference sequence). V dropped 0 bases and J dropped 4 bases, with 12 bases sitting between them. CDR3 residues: CAWSVWGGSETQYF. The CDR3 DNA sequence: TGTGCCTGGAGTGTATGGGGGGGCTCAGAGACCCAGTACTTC. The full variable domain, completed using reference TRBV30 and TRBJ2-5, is SQTIHQWPATLVQPVGSPLSLECTVEGTSNPNLYWYRQAAGRGLQLLFYSVGIGQISSEVPQNLSASRPQDRQFILSSKKLLLSDSGFYLCAWSVWGGSETQYFGPGTRLLVL.

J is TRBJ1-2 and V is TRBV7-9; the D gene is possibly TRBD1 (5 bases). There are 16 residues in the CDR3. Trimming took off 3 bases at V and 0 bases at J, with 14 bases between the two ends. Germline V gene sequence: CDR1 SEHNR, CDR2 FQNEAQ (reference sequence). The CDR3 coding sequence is TGTGCCAGCAGCTTTGAACAGGCGTACACTAACTATGGCTACACCTTC. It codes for CASSFEQAYTNYGYTF.

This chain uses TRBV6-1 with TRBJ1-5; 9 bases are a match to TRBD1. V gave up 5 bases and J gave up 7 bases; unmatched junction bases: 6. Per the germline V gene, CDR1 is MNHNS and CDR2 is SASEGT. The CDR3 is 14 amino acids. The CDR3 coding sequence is TGTGCCAGCAGTACACAGGGGGCGAGACAGCCCCAGCATTTT. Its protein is CASSTQGARQPQHF.

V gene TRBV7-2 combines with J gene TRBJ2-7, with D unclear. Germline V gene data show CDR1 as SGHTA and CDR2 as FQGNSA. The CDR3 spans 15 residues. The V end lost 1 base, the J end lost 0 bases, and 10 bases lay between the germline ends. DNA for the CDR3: TGTGCCAGCAGCTTAGGAACTGGCAACTCCTACGAGCAGTACGTC. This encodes CASSLGTGNSYEQYV.

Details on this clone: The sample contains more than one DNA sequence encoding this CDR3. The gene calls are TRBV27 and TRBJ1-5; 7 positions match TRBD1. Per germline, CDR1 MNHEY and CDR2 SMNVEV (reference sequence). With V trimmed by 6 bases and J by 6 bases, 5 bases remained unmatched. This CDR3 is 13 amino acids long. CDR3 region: CASSFDRVQPQHF. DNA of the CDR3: TGTGCCAGCAGCTTCGACAGGGTTCAGCCCCAGCATTTT.

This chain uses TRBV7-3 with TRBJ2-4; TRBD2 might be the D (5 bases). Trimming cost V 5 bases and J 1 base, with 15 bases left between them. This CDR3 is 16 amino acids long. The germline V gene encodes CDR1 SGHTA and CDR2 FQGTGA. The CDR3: CASSRTGNTAKNIQYF. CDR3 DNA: TGTGCCAGCAGCCGGACGGGGAACACGGCCAAAAACATTCAGTACTTC.

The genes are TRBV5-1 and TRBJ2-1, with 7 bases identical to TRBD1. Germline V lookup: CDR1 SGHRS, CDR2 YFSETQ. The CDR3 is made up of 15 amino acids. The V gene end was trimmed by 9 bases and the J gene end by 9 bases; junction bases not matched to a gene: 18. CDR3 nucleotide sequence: TGCGCCACTAGGGAATCAGGGATCCAGGGGGTTGAGCAGTTCTTC. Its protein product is CATRESGIQGVEQFF.

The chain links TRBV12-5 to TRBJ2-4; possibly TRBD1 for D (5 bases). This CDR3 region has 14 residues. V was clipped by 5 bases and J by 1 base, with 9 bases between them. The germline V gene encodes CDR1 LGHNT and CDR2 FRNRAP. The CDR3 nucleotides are TGTGCTAGTGGTCCCTCAGGGGCCAAAAACATTCAGTACTTC. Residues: CASGPSGAKNIQYF.

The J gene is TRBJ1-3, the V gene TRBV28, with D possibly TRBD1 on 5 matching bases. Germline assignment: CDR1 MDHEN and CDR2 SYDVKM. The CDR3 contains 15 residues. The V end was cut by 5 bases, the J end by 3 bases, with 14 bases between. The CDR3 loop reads CASSAIRALGNTIYF. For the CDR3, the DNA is TGTGCCAGCAGTGCAATCAGGGCCCTTGGAAACACCATATATTTT.

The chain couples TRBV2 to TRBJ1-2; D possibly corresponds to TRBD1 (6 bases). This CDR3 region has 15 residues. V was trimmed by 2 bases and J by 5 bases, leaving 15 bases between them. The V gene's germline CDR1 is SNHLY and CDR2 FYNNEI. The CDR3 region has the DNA TGTGCCAGCAGTGAAAGTTTGGGGGCCTGGTATGGCTACACCTTC. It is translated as CASSESLGAWYGYTF.

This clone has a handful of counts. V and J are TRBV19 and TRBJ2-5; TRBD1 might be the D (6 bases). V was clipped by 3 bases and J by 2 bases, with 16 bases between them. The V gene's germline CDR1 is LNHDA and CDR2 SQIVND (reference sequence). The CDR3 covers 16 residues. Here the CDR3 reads CASSIGRGVPQETQYF. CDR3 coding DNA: TGTGCCAGTAGTATCGGCAGGGGCGTACCTCAAGAGACCCAGTACTTC.

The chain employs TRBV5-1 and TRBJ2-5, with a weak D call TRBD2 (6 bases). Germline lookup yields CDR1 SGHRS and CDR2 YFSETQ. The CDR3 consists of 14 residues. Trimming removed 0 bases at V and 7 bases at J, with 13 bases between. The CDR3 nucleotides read TGCGCCAGCAGCTTGGCGACTAGTTCTCTGACCCAGTACTTC. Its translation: CASSLATSSLTQYF.

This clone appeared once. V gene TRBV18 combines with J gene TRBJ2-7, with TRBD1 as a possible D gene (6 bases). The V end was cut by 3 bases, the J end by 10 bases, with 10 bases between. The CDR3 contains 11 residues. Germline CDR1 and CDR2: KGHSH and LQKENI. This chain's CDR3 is CASSPGTLQYF. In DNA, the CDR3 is TGTGCCAGCTCACCTGGGACACTCCAGTACTTC.

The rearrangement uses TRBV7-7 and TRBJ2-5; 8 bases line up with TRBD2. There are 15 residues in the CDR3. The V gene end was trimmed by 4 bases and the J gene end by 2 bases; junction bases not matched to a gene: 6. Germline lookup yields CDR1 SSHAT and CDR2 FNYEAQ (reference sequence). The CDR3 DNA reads TGTGCCAGCAGCTCGGGACTAGGGATACAAGAGACCCAGTACTTC. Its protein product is CASSSGLGIQETQYF.

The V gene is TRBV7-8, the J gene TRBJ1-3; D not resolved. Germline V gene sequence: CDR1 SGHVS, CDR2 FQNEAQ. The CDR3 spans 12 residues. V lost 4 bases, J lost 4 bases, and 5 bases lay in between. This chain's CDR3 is CASSSYGNTIYF. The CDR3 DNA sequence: TGTGCCAGCAGCTCGTACGGAAACACCATATATTTT.

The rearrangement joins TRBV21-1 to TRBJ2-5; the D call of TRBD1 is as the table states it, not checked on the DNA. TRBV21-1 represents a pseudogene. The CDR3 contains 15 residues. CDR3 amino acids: CASSNLTGGQETQYF. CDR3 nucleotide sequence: TGTGCCAGCAGCAATCTGACAGGGGGCCAAGAGACCCAGTACTTC.